The rows below give T cell receptor beta chains drawn from one sample of a study of shared clonotypes between healthy human individuals. Using immunoSEQ multiplex PCR, the repertoire was profiled, and TCRdb retains in-frame clones only, with some absent. The data show approximately 640,000 clones, with roughly 88% seen just once and 30% to 35% held by the top ten. Material for sequencing was memory CD8+ T cells from PBMCs. The receptor set was obtained from a man younger than 30 in good health. Some clones in this sample may be carry-over from other donors' samples. Both conserved end residues are part of each CDR3. A D gene is named only where the DNA matches it firmly. Clone size is given for some rows only: seen once, a few or many times, or a class if the clone is expanded.

cdr3_length j_call v_call d_call clone_size cdr3_nt cdr3_aa
17 TRBJ1-2 TRBV7-9 TRBD1 NA TGTGCCAGCAGCCCGACAGGGGGTGAACCCCTTAACTATGGCTACACCTTC CASSPTGGEPLNYGYTF
18 TRBJ2-1 TRBV7-6 TRBD1 once TGTGCCAGCAGCCGAGAGTCACAGGGGGCTACGGTTTACAATGAGCAGTTCTTC CASSRESQGATVYNEQFF
12 TRBJ2-3 TRBV19 NA NA TGTGCCAGTAGTATCTACCCGGATACGCAGTATTTT CASSIYPDTQYF
16 TRBJ2-1 TRBV27 TRBD1 NA TGTGCCAGCAGGGCCGGGACAGCCAGCTCCTACAATGAGCAGTTCTTC CASRAGTASSYNEQFF
15 TRBJ1-3 TRBV6-1 NA once TGTGCCAGCACCTACGACGGATCCTCTGGAAACACCATATATTTT CASTYDGSSGNTIYF
13 TRBJ2-7 TRBV11-2 TRBD1 NA TGTGCCAGCAGCCCAGGGGGTTGGTACGAGCAGTACTTC CASSPGGWYEQYF
14 TRBJ2-3 TRBV11-2 NA NA TGTGCCAGCAGCTCAGAGCCCCCGCCGGATACGCAGTATTTT CASSSEPPPDTQYF
14 TRBJ2-7 TRBV5-4 NA NA TGTGCCAGCAGCCTCCTGGGGCCCTCTAAGGAGCAGTACTTC CASSLLGPSKEQYF
13 TRBJ1-1 TRBV14 TRBD1 many TGTGCCAGCAGCCTGACAGGGGACACTGAAGCTTTCTTT CASSLTGDTEAFF
14 TRBJ2-7 TRBV30 TRBD2 NA TGTGCCTGGAGTGGGTGGGAGGGCCTCGACGAGCAGTACTTC CAWSGWEGLDEQYF
16 TRBJ2-7 TRBV4-1 NA once TGCGCCAGCAGCCTAAAGATGGGGCTTCTCTCGGGCGAGCAGTACTTC CASSLKMGLLSGEQYF
16 TRBJ2-1 TRBV6-5 NA NA TGTGCCAGCAGTTACTCATCGGGGTACGGGAACAATGAGCAGTTCTTC CASSYSSGYGNNEQFF
12 TRBJ2-3 TRBV27 NA NA TGTGCCTGCAGGGACTTCACAGATACGCAGTATTTT CACRDFTDTQYF
12 TRBJ2-7 TRBV19 NA NA TGTGCCAGTTCCGACAGATCCTACGAGCAGTACTTC CASSDRSYEQYF
13 TRBJ1-4 TRBV11-2 NA NA TGTGCCAGCAGCTTAGCACAGCTCGAAAAACTGTTTTTT CASSLAQLEKLFF
16 TRBJ2-2 TRBV7-9 TRBD2 few TGTGCCAGCAGCTGGGGACTAGCGGAAAACACCGGGGAGCTGTTTTTT CASSWGLAENTGELFF
13 TRBJ2-7 TRBV25-1 NA NA TGTGCCAGCAGTGAATCTGGCTCCTACGAGCAGTACTTC CASSESGSYEQYF
11 TRBJ2-5 TRBV7-9 NA NA TGTGCCAGCAGCCGCCGGGAGACCCAGTACTTC CASSRRETQYF
19 TRBJ2-2 TRBV28 TRBD1 NA TGTGCCAGCAGTTTCAATTCCGCTTCCGGGACAGGAGTCACCGGGGAGCTGTTTTTT CASSFNSASGTGVTGELFF
15 TRBJ1-5 TRBV10-3 NA NA TGTGCCATCAGTGAGGACCAAGGAGAAAATCAGCCCCAGCATTTT CAISEDQGENQPQHF